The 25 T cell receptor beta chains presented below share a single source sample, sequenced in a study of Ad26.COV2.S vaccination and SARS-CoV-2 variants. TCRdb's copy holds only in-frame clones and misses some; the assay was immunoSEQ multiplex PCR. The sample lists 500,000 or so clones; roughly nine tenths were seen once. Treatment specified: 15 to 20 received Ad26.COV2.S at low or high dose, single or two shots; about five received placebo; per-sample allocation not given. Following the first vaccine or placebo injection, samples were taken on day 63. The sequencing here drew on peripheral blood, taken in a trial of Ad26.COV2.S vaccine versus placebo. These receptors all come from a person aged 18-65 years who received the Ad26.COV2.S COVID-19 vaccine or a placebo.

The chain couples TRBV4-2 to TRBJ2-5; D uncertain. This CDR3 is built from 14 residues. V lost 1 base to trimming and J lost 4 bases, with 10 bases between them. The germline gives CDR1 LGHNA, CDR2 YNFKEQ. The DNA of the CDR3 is TGTGCCAGCAGCCAAGGCGCAGGAAGAGAGACCCAGTACTTC. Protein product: CASSQGAGRETQYF.

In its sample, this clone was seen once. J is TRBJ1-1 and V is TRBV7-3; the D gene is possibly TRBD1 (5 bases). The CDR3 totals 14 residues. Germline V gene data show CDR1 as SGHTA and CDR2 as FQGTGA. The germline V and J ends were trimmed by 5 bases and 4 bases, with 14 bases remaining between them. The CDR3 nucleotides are TGTGCCAGCAGCCCCCGTTTCGGGGGCACTGAAGCTTTCTTT. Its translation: CASSPRFGGTEAFF.

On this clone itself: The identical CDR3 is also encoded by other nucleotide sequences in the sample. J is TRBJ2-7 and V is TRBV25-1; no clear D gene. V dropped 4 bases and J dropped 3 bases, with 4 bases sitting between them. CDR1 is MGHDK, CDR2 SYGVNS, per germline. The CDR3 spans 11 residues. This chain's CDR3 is CASSALYEQYF. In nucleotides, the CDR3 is TGTGCCAGCAGTGCGCTCTACGAGCAGTACTTC.

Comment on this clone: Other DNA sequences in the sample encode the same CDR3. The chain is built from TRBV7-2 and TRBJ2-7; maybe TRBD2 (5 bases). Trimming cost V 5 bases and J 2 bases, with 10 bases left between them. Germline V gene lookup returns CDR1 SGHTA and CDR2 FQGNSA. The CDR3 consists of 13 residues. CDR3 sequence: CASSGEGAYEQYF. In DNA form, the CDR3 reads TGTGCCAGCAGCGGTGAGGGAGCCTACGAGCAGTACTTC.

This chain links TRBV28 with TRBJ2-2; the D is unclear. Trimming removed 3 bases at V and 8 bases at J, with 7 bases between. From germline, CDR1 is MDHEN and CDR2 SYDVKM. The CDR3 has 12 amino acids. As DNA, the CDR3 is TGTGCCAGCAGTTTTCCCGGAGGGGAGCTGTTTTTT. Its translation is CASSFPGGELFF.

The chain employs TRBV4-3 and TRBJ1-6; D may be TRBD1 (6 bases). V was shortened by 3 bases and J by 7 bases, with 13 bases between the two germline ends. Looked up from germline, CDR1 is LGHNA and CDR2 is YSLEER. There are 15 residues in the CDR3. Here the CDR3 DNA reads TGCGCCAGCAGCCAGACTCCGGGACAAAATTCACCCCTCCACTTT. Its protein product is CASSQTPGQNSPLHF.

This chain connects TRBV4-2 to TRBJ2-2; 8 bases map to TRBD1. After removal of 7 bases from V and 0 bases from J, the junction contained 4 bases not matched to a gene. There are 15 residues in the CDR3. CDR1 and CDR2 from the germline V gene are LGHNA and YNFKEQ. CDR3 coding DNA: TGTGCCAGCACTGCGGGACAGGCGAACACCGGGGAGCTGTTTTTT. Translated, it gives CASTAGQANTGELFF.

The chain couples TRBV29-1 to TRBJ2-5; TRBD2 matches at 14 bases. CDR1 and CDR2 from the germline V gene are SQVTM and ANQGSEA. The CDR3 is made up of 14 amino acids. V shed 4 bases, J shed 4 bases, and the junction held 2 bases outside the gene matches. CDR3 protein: CSVGTSGRIETQYF. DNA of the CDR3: TGCAGCGTTGGGACTAGCGGGAGGATAGAGACCCAGTACTTC.

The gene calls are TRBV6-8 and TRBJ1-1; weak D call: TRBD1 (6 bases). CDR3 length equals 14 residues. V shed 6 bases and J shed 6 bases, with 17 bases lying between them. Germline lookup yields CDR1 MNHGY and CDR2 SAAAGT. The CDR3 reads CASSTGTRVAEAFF. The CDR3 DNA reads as TGTGCCAGCAGCACCGGGACAAGAGTTGCTGAAGCTTTCTTT.

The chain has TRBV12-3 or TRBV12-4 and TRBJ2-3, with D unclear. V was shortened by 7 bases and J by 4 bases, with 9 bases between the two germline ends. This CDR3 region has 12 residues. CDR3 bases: TGTGCCAGCACCACCCTCTCAGATACGCAGTATTTT. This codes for CASTTLSDTQYF.

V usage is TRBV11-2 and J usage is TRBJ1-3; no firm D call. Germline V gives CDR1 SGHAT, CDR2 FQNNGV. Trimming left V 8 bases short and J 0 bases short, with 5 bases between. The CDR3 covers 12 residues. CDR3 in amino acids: CASAISGNTIYF. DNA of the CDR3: TGTGCCAGCGCCATCTCTGGAAACACCATATATTTT.

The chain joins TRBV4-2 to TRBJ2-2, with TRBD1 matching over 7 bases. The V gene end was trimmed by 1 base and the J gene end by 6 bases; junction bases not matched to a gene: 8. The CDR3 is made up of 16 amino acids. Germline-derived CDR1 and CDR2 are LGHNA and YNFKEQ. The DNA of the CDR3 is TGTGCCAGCAGCCAAGTCCAGCGACAGGGATCCGGGGAGCTGTTTTTT. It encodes CASSQVQRQGSGELFF.

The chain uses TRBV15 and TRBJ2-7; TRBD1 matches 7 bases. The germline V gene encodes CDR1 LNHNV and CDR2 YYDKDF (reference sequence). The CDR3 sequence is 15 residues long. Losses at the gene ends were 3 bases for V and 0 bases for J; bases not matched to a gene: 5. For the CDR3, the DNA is TGTGCCACCAGCAGCGACGGGACAGCCTCCTACGAGCAGTACTTC. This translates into CATSSDGTASYEQYF.

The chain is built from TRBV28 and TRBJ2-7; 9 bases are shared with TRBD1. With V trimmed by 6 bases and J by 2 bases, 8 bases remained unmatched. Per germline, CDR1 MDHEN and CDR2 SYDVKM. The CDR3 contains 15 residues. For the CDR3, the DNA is TGTGCCAGCAGACCCTCCGGGACAGGGACCTACGAGCAGTACTTC. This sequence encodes CASRPSGTGTYEQYF.

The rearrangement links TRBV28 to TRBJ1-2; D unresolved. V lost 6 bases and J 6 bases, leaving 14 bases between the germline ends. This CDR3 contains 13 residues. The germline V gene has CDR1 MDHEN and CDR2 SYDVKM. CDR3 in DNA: TGTGCCAGCAGAACCTCCCGGGTTCATGGCTACACCTTC. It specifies CASRTSRVHGYTF.

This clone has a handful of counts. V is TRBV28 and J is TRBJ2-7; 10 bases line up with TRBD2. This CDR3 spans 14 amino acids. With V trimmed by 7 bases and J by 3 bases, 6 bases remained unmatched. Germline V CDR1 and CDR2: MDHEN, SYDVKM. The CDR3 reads CASKASGSVYEQYF. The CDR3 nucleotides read TGTGCCAGCAAGGCTAGCGGGAGCGTCTACGAGCAGTACTTC.

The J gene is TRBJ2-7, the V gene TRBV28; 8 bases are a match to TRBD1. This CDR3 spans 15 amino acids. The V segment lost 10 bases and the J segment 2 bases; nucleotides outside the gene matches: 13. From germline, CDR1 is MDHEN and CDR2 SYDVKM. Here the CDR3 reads CATAHGTGLTYEQYF. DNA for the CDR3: TGTGCCACCGCACACGGGACAGGTCTGACCTACGAGCAGTACTTC.

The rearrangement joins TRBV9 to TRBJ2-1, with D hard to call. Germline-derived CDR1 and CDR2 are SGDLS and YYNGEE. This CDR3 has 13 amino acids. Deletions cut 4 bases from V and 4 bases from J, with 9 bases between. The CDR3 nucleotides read TGTGCCAGCAGCCCACAGAGTTACAATGAGCAGTTCTTC. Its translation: CASSPQSYNEQFF.

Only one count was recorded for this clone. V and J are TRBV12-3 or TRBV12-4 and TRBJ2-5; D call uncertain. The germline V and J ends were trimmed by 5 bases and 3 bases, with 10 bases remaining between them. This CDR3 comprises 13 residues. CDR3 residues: CASSLKLKETQYF. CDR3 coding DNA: TGTGCCAGCAGTCTCAAGCTCAAAGAGACCCAGTACTTC.

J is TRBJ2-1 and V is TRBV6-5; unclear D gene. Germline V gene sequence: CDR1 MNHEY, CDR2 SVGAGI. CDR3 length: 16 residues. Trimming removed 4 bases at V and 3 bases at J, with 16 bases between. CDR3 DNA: TGTGCCAGCAGTTCCCCCCTGGGATGGGGCTACAATGAGCAGTTCTTC. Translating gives CASSSPLGWGYNEQFF.

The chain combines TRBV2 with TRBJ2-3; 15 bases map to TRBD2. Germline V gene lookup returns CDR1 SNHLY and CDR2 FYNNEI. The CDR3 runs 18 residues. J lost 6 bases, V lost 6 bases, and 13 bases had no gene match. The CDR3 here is CASRAGTSGRTRGDTQYF. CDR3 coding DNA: TGTGCCAGCAGGGCCGGGACTAGCGGGAGGACCCGAGGGGATACGCAGTATTTT.

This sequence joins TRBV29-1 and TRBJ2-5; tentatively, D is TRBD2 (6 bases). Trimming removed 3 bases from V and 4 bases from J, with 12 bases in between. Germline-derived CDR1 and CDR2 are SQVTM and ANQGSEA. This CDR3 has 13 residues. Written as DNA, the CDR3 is TGCAGCGTTGATCCCCTGGGGGGAGAGACCCAGTACTTC. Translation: CSVDPLGGETQYF.

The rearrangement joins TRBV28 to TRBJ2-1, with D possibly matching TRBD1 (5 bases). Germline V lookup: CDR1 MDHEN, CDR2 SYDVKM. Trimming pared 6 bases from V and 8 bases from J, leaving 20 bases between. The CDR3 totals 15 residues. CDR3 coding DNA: TGTGCCAGCAGCCCAGAAAGAACCCAAGGGGATGAGCAGTTCTTC. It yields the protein CASSPERTQGDEQFF.

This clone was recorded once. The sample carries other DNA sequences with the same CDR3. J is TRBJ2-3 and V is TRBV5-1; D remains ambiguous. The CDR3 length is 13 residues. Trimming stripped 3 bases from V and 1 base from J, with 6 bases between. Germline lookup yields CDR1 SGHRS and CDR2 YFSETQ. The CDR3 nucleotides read TGCGCCAGCAGCTCCGGCGGCACAGATACGCAGTATTTT. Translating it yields CASSSGGTDTQYF.

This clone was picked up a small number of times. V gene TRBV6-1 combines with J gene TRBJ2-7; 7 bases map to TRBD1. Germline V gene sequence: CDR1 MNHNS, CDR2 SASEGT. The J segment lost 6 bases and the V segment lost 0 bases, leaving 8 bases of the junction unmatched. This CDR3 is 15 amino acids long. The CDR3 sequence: CASSEAGGDRFEQYF. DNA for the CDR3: TGTGCCAGCAGTGAAGCAGGGGGCGATCGTTTCGAGCAGTACTTC.